The TCR beta chain described here comes from a study of monozygotic twins with inflammatory bowel disease. Per sample, reverse transcription was split into eight reactions. TCRdb re-called the 5' RACE reads, yielding one record per CDR3 amino acid sequence without DNA. The listing records roughly 200,000 distinct CDR3 sequences. The germline V gene encodes CDR1 SGHRS and CDR2 YFSETQ. The CDR3 loop spans 13 amino acids. The V call is TRBV5-1, the J call TRBJ2-1. The receptor's source is a human donor with ulcerative colitis or Crohn's disease, or a healthy co-twin of an affected twin (not recorded which). The sample taken for sequencing was blood. The chain's CDR3 is CASSLVSYNEQFF.